This is a list of T cell receptor beta chains from one sample in a study of ipilimumab plus nivolumab after autologous stem cell transplantation. Data came from immunoSEQ multiplex PCR; TCRdb stores just in-frame clones and leaves some out. This table has about 12,000 clones, roughly 72% appearing once. The material sequenced was PBMCs, taken in a trial of ipilimumab plus nivolumab as post-transplant consolidation. The receptors here all came from a male donor with diffuse large B-cell lymphoma. The CDR3 runs from the conserved cysteine through the conserved F or W. D genes are given only for firm matches. Not every row has a clone size; where given, it reads once, few, many or a size class.

CDR3nt: TGTGCCAGCAGCTTGGACTCAACAGGGGGCGGCTATGGCTACACCTTC
CDR3aa: CASSLDSTGGGYGYTF
j_gene: TRBJ1-2
abundance: few
d_gene: TRBD1
v_gene: TRBV11-2

CDR3nt: TGTGCTAGTGACCTATATAGCAATCAGCCCCAGCATTTT
CDR3aa: CASDLYSNQPQHF
j_gene: TRBJ1-5
abundance: NA
d_gene: NA
v_gene: TRBV12-5

CDR3nt: TGTGCCAGTAGGATAACCGGGACAGGGCTTGAAGCTTTCTTT
CDR3aa: CASRITGTGLEAFF
j_gene: TRBJ1-1
abundance: once
d_gene: TRBD1
v_gene: TRBV19

CDR3nt: TGTGCCAGCAGCGCCCGAGTGGGCTATGGCTACACCTTC
CDR3aa: CASSARVGYGYTF
j_gene: TRBJ1-2
abundance: NA
d_gene: NA
v_gene: TRBV14

CDR3nt: TGCGCCAGCAGCTGGAGACAGCAGATTGACTATGGCTACACCTTC
CDR3aa: CASSWRQQIDYGYTF
j_gene: TRBJ1-2
abundance: NA
d_gene: NA
v_gene: TRBV5-1

CDR3nt: TGTGCCAGCACCCGACTCACGGAGAATGAGCAGTTCTTC
CDR3aa: CASTRLTENEQFF
j_gene: TRBJ2-1
abundance: NA
d_gene: NA
v_gene: TRBV6-6

CDR3nt: TGCGCCAGCAGTGAAGGGGGGAACTATGGCTACACCTTC
CDR3aa: CASSEGGNYGYTF
j_gene: TRBJ1-2
abundance: NA
d_gene: NA
v_gene: TRBV10-2

CDR3nt: TGTGCCAGCTTGGGCTACAATGAGCAGTTCTTC
CDR3aa: CASLGYNEQFF
j_gene: TRBJ2-1
abundance: NA
d_gene: NA
v_gene: TRBV6-1

CDR3nt: TGTGCCAGCAGCCACCTCGGCGCTCCTAATGGAGCCAAAAACATTCAGTACTTC
CDR3aa: CASSHLGAPNGAKNIQYF
j_gene: TRBJ2-4
abundance: NA
d_gene: NA
v_gene: TRBV7-3

CDR3nt: TGTGCCAGCACTCCCGGGGGAAGTACACGGGAGCAGTACTTC
CDR3aa: CASTPGGSTREQYF
j_gene: TRBJ2-7
abundance: NA
d_gene: NA
v_gene: TRBV7-6

CDR3nt: TGTGCCAGCTCACTAGACAGTAATCGGGGGGAGCAGTACTTC
CDR3aa: CASSLDSNRGEQYF
j_gene: TRBJ2-7
abundance: NA
d_gene: NA
v_gene: TRBV18

CDR3nt: TGTGCCAGCAGTCCAGGACTTGGCACCGGGGAGCTGTTTTTT
CDR3aa: CASSPGLGTGELFF
j_gene: TRBJ2-2
abundance: NA
d_gene: NA
v_gene: TRBV6-6

CDR3nt: TGCAGCGTTGAAACAAGGGGGGGGTTTACAGATACGCAGTATTTT
CDR3aa: CSVETRGGFTDTQYF
j_gene: TRBJ2-3
abundance: NA
d_gene: NA
v_gene: TRBV29-1

CDR3nt: TGTGCCACCAGCAGTCGCGGGAGCCCAGATACGCAGTATTTT
CDR3aa: CATSSRGSPDTQYF
j_gene: TRBJ2-3
abundance: NA
d_gene: TRBD2
v_gene: TRBV15

CDR3nt: TGCGCCAGCAGCTTGGAGACAGGGTATCATGAGCAGTTCTTC
CDR3aa: CASSLETGYHEQFF
j_gene: TRBJ2-1
abundance: NA
d_gene: TRBD1
v_gene: TRBV5-1

CDR3nt: TGTGCCAGCAGGAGGGGCTTGGGCACTGAAGCTTTCTTT
CDR3aa: CASRRGLGTEAFF
j_gene: TRBJ1-1
abundance: few
d_gene: NA
v_gene: TRBV27

CDR3nt: TGTGCCAGCAGCTACGACAGGGGGCAGGATGGCTACACCTTC
CDR3aa: CASSYDRGQDGYTF
j_gene: TRBJ1-2
abundance: NA
d_gene: TRBD1
v_gene: TRBV7-2

CDR3nt: TGCGCCAGCAGCTTGGGTCTAAGCACAGATACGCAGTATTTT
CDR3aa: CASSLGLSTDTQYF
j_gene: TRBJ2-3
abundance: NA
d_gene: NA
v_gene: TRBV5-1

CDR3nt: TGTGCCAGCAGCCTCCGGGACCGAAGTTCACCCCTCCACTTT
CDR3aa: CASSLRDRSSPLHF
j_gene: TRBJ1-6
abundance: NA
d_gene: NA
v_gene: TRBV5-5

CDR3nt: TGTGCTAGCCATGCAGGGTCTGACTATGGCTACACCTTC
CDR3aa: CASHAGSDYGYTF
j_gene: TRBJ1-2
abundance: NA
d_gene: NA
v_gene: TRBV12-5

CDR3nt: TGCAGCGGGACCGGACAAAGATACGAGCAGTACTTC
CDR3aa: CSGTGQRYEQYF
j_gene: TRBJ2-7
abundance: NA
d_gene: NA
v_gene: TRBV29-1

CDR3nt: TGTGCCAGCAGCCATATCGGGACATCTGGGGCCAACGTCCTGACTTTC
CDR3aa: CASSHIGTSGANVLTF
j_gene: TRBJ2-6
abundance: NA
d_gene: NA
v_gene: TRBV27

CDR3nt: TGCGCCAGCAGCTTGGGGGACAGGGAATCGCCCCTCCACTTT
CDR3aa: CASSLGDRESPLHF
j_gene: TRBJ1-6
abundance: NA
d_gene: TRBD1
v_gene: TRBV5-1

CDR3nt: TGTGCCAGCAGCTTAGACAGGTTTCGAGGGGGGAATTCACCCCTCCACTTT
CDR3aa: CASSLDRFRGGNSPLHF
j_gene: TRBJ1-6
abundance: once
d_gene: NA
v_gene: TRBV7-2

CDR3nt: TGTGCCAGCAGTGATCAATCGGGCGCGGGGGAGCAGTACTTC
CDR3aa: CASSDQSGAGEQYF
j_gene: TRBJ2-7
abundance: once
d_gene: NA
v_gene: TRBV6-5

CDR3nt: TGTGCCACCAGCTTTCAAAGCCGGGACTCAACCTACGAGCAGTACTTC
CDR3aa: CATSFQSRDSTYEQYF
j_gene: TRBJ2-7
abundance: few
d_gene: NA
v_gene: TRBV15

CDR3nt: TGTGCCAGCAGCCTGGACTTCACCGGGGAGCTGTTTTTT
CDR3aa: CASSLDFTGELFF
j_gene: TRBJ2-2
abundance: medium-sized
d_gene: NA
v_gene: TRBV11-3

CDR3nt: TGTGCCAGCAGCGGGAACACCGGGGAGCTGTTTTTT
CDR3aa: CASSGNTGELFF
j_gene: TRBJ2-2
abundance: medium-sized
d_gene: NA
v_gene: TRBV9

CDR3nt: TGTGCCAGCAGCTTGAACAGGCCCTATGGCTACACCTTC
CDR3aa: CASSLNRPYGYTF
j_gene: TRBJ1-2
abundance: NA
d_gene: NA
v_gene: TRBV5-6

CDR3nt: TGCGCCAGCAGCTTGGAGGCAGAAGCTAACTATGGCTACACCTTC
CDR3aa: CASSLEAEANYGYTF
j_gene: TRBJ1-2
abundance: NA
d_gene: NA
v_gene: TRBV5-1

CDR3nt: TGTGCCAGCAGCGACAGTTGGGACACTGAAGCTTTCTTT
CDR3aa: CASSDSWDTEAFF
j_gene: TRBJ1-1
abundance: NA
d_gene: NA
v_gene: TRBV7-8

CDR3nt: TGTGCCAGCAGTCCCCGCGGGGGGCTTTGGTCCTACGAGCAGTACTTC
CDR3aa: CASSPRGGLWSYEQYF
j_gene: TRBJ2-7
abundance: medium-sized
d_gene: TRBD2
v_gene: TRBV27